The 19 T cell receptor beta chains reported below all come from one sample, sequenced in a study of T-cell memory formation after mild COVID-19. MiXCR was run by TCRdb on the 5' RACE reads, yielding one entry per CDR3 protein. The table includes about 400,000 distinct CDR3 sequences, roughly 15% detected once. Sequenced material: PBMCs or a T cell subset sorted from them (not recorded which). Receptors originate from a man in his late teens or twenties who had mild COVID-19 (a few samples of this study predate the infection). Cell type and time point are not known.

This clonotype was detected only a few times. The chain is built from TRBV6-4 and TRBJ2-1, with 7 bases that match TRBD1. Germline values: CDR1 MRHNA, CDR2 SNTAGT. Trimming at V came to 0 bases and at J to 6 bases, leaving 2 bases not matched to a gene. The CDR3 has 14 amino acids. The CDR3 protein is CASSDSPGGNEQFF. In DNA form, the CDR3 reads TGTGCCAGCAGTGACTCCCCAGGGGGCAATGAGCAGTTCTTC.

This clonotype turned up a few times. The chain uses TRBV7-2 and TRBJ2-7; D tentatively reads TRBD1 or TRBD2 (5 bases each). Trimming removed 5 bases at V and 6 bases at J, with 17 bases between. Germline V CDR1 and CDR2: SGHTA, FQGNSA. The length of the CDR3 is 14 residues. The CDR3 DNA follows: TGTGCCAGCAGCGCCGGGACCGCGATAGGCGAGCAGTACTTC. It translates to CASSAGTAIGEQYF.

This clonotype was seen ten or more times. The V call is TRBV5-6, the J call TRBJ2-3; D is uncertain. V was cut by 1 base and J by 5 bases, with 5 bases left in between. Germline CDR1 reads SGHDT; CDR2 reads YYEEEE. The CDR3 contains 12 residues. The DNA for the CDR3 is TGTGCCAGCAGCTTGATACGAGATACGCAGTATTTT. Translating gives CASSLIRDTQYF.

In its sample, this clonotype was seen a few times. J is TRBJ2-7 and V is TRBV7-6; D remains unclear. Germline values: CDR1 SGHVS, CDR2 FNYEAQ. The CDR3 has 14 amino acids. The V gene lost 3 bases and the J gene lost 4 bases, with 13 bases spanning the gap. CDR3 DNA sequence: TGTGCCAGCAGCTTGGCAGGAGCCCAATACGAGCAGTACTTC. Amino acid sequence: CASSLAGAQYEQYF.

The chain combines TRBV7-9 with TRBJ1-2; D perhaps matches TRBD1 (5 bases). The ends were cut back, 6 bases at V and 3 bases at J, with 17 bases in the middle. CDR1 is SEHNR, CDR2 FQNEAQ, per germline (reference sequence). The CDR3 has 15 residues. CDR3 amino acids: CASSSSGLPYYGYTF. Here the CDR3 DNA reads TGTGCCAGCAGTTCGTCAGGGTTGCCATACTATGGCTACACCTTC.

This clonotype was observed a handful of times. The rearrangement links TRBV24-1 to TRBJ2-3; no clear D gene. V lost 2 bases, J lost 4 bases, and 6 bases lay in between. The V gene's germline CDR1 is KGHDR and CDR2 SFDVKD. The CDR3 has 13 amino acids. The CDR3 loop reads CATSDYPSDTQYF. The CDR3 DNA reads TGTGCCACCAGTGATTACCCCTCAGATACGCAGTATTTT.

The chain employs TRBV4-1 and TRBJ2-1; a possible D gene is TRBD2 (5 bases). The CDR3 totals 18 residues. Germline V gene lookup returns CDR1 MGHRA and CDR2 YSYEKL. V was trimmed by 2 bases and J by 0 bases, leaving 17 bases between them. The CDR3 DNA follows: TGCGCCAGCAGCCAACGTCCCCCAGCGGCTAGCTCCTACAATGAGCAGTTCTTC. Its translation: CASSQRPPAASSYNEQFF.

This clonotype appeared a few times. One end of the junction is discordant with germline, which a read error may explain. The chain couples TRBV5-6 to TRBJ2-7; D may be TRBD1 (6 bases). The length of the CDR3 is 14 residues. The germline V gene has CDR1 SGHDT and CDR2 YYEEEE. The CDR3: CASTPPDSAYGLDF. DNA for the CDR3: TGTGCCAGCACTCCTCCGGACAGTGCGTACGGTTTGGACTTC.

This rearrangement joins TRBV7-9 to TRBJ2-1; perhaps D is TRBD1 or TRBD2 (5 bases each). From germline, CDR1 is SEHNR and CDR2 FQNEAQ (reference sequence). Trimming took off 1 base at V and 5 bases at J, with 9 bases between the two ends. The CDR3 totals 14 residues. DNA for the CDR3: TGTGCCAGCAGCTTAGATGGGACGCACAATGAGCAGTTCTTC. Protein product: CASSLDGTHNEQFF.

This clonotype was counted a few times. The genes are TRBV10-3 and TRBJ2-5; D uncertain. This CDR3 region has 15 residues. The germline V and J ends were trimmed by 0 bases and 1 base, with 9 bases remaining between them. Germline-derived CDR1 and CDR2 are ENHRY and SYGVKD. In nucleotides, the CDR3 is TGTGCCATCAGTGAGTCGTTCGGCAGCCAAGAGACCCAGTACTTC. This encodes CAISESFGSQETQYF.

This chain uses TRBV9 with TRBJ2-2, with D perhaps assigned TRBD1 or TRBD2 (6 bases each). Germline-derived CDR1 and CDR2 are SGDLS and YYNGEE. Between the trimmed V and J ends, which lost 4 bases and 4 bases, there was a span of 17 bases. This CDR3 is built from 16 residues. CDR3 sequence (DNA): TGTGCCAGCAGCAGAGGGGGGTGGACAGCCACCGGGGAGCTGTTTTTT. It is translated as CASSRGGWTATGELFF.

The V and J genes are TRBV4-3 and TRBJ1-2, with D tentatively TRBD1 (5 bases). The length of the CDR3 is 15 residues. Deletions cut 4 bases from V and 4 bases from J, with 16 bases between. Germline CDR1 is LGHNA and CDR2 is YSLEER. This CDR3 reads CASSPTDSYLYGYTF. As DNA, the CDR3 is TGCGCCAGCAGCCCGACAGACAGTTACCTCTATGGCTACACCTTC.

In its sample, this clonotype was seen many times. This chain links TRBV11-2 with TRBJ2-7; TRBD2 aligns across 12 bases. V lost 3 bases and J lost 1; bases outside the gene matches: 10. Germline V lookup: CDR1 SGHAT, CDR2 FQNNGV. This CDR3 has 18 residues. DNA for the CDR3: TGTGCCAGCAGCTTCTGGACTAGCGGGGCCTCCTATTCCTACGAGCAGTACTTC. Translating it yields CASSFWTSGASYSYEQYF.

This clonotype was observed many times. The chain combines TRBV5-1 with TRBJ2-2; D perhaps matches TRBD2 (5 bases). The V gene lost 0 bases and the J gene lost 6 bases, with 9 bases spanning the gap. Germline V gene sequence: CDR1 SGHRS, CDR2 YFSETQ. The CDR3 totals 14 residues. CDR3 sequence: CASSLVLDPGELFF. The CDR3 bases are TGCGCCAGCAGCTTGGTACTAGATCCCGGGGAGCTGTTTTTT.

The chain has TRBV7-9 and TRBJ2-1, with a tentative D call TRBD1 (6 bases). V lost 8 bases and J 6 bases, leaving 14 bases between the germline ends. CDR1 SEHNR and CDR2 FQNEAQ come from the germline V gene (reference sequence). The CDR3 sequence is 13 residues long. DNA for the CDR3: TGTGCCAGCGGGGGCTCGATGGCCAATGAGCAGTTCTTC. Its translation: CASGGSMANEQFF.

This clonotype showed up many times. The chain combines TRBV7-9 with TRBJ1-6, with TRBD1 as a possible D gene (6 bases). The ends were cut back, 5 bases at V and 10 bases at J, with 15 bases in the middle. The CDR3 has 14 amino acids. CDR1 SEHNR and CDR2 FQNEAQ come from the germline V gene (reference sequence). CDR3 amino acids: CASSSQGWGSPLHF. The CDR3 region has the DNA TGTGCCAGCAGCAGCCAGGGGTGGGGATCACCCCTCCACTTT.

The chain uses TRBV7-2 and TRBJ2-1; unclear D gene. The CDR3 runs to 12 residues. Germline V gene sequence: CDR1 SGHTA, CDR2 FQGNSA. V lost 3 bases and J lost 10, with 10 bases in between. CDR3 nucleotides: TGTGCCAGCAGCTTCGGTTTTCGAGAGCAGTTCTTC. Protein sequence: CASSFGFREQFF. The full variable domain, its missing parts supplied by reference TRBV7-2 and TRBJ2-1, is GAGVSQSPSNKVTEKGKDVELRCDPISGHTALYWYRQSLGQGLEFLIYFQGNSAPDKSGLPSDRFSAERTGGSVSTLTIQRTQQEDSAVYLCASSFGFREQFFGPGTRLTVL.

This clonotype turned up a few times. The rearrangement uses TRBV2 and TRBJ2-7; the match to TRBD1 covers 8 bases. The CDR3 consists of 11 residues. Germline-derived CDR1 and CDR2 are SNHLY and FYNNEI. The CDR3 sequence: CASSEGQGSHV. CDR3 bases: TGTGCCAGCAGTGAAGGACAGGGGAGCCACGTC.

The chain has TRBV6-4 and TRBJ2-1; the match to TRBD2 covers 8 bases. The CDR3 totals 13 residues. Germline V gives CDR1 MRHNA, CDR2 SNTAGT. The junction had 7 bases not matched to a gene; V was cut back by 3 bases and J by 12 bases. CDR3 coding DNA: TGTGCCAGCAGTGAGGGGGCGGGGGGAGTGCAGTTCTTC. Its translation is CASSEGAGGVQFF.